The clone carrying this T cell receptor beta chain was observed a few times. This entry comes from a study of human T cells and chemical hapten exposure. Between the trimmed V and J ends, which lost 4 bases and 2 bases, there was a span of 13 bases. The CDR3 sequence is 15 residues long. Germline-derived CDR1 and CDR2 are SGDLS and YYNGEE. MiXCR, applied by TCRdb to the RACE reads, yields one record per CDR3 protein. The sample has about 89,000 distinct CDR3 sequences, over 10% seen once. The time point: patch test 3, about 24 weeks after DPC sensitization. Treatment meaning: therapeutic diphenylcyclopropenone sensitization with weekly scalp DPC. Every patch test was put on after a blood sample was taken.

The sequence came from a woman aged 45 to 65 with alopecia areata. Some clones in this sample may be carry-over from other donors' samples. This chain joins TRBV9 and TRBJ1-5, with unresolved D. The material was whole blood, obtained in connection with sensitization to the hapten diphenylcyclopropenone (DPC). The CDR3 is CASSLDGHGNQPQHF. The CDR3 DNA follows: TGTGCCAGCAGCTTAGACGGCCATGGCAATCAGCCCCAGCATTTT. Complete variable domain (other parts from reference TRBV9 and TRBJ1-5): DSGVTQTPKHLITATGQRVTLRCSPRSGDLSVYWYQQSLDQGLQFLIQYYNGEERAKGNILERFSAQQFPDLHSELNLSSLELGDSALYFCASSLDGHGNQPQHFGDGTRLSIL.